The 2 T cell receptor beta chains below all came from one sample that was sequenced in a study of beta chain features in type 1 diabetes. Findings and caveats of the study: Moderately but significantly shorter TCRB CDR3s were found in Type 1 diabetes patients in all four CD4+ subsets.

The antigens these receptors bind are not known. All of the isolated RNA was reverse transcribed, so expressed TCRB transcripts were sequenced. Clones were sequenced by immunoSEQ multiplex PCR, and TCRdb holds only the in-frame ones, with some missing. The sample has 600,000 to 700,000 clones, roughly 12% seen once. Input material: naive CD4+ T cells from blood. The receptors were gathered from a man aged 25-40 years with type 1 diabetes.

The rearrangement joins TRBV10-3 to TRBJ2-2; 8 bases are shared with TRBD1. Germline CDR1 and CDR2: ENHRY and SYGVKD. Unmatched junction bases numbered 14, after V lost 6 bases and J lost 2 bases. CDR3 length equals 18 residues. CDR3 nucleotides: TGTGCCATCAGCCTCGCTCCCGGGACAGGTTTCAACACCGGGGAGCTGTTTTTT. It codes for CAISLAPGTGFNTGELFF.

The J gene is TRBJ2-3, the V gene TRBV2; 10 bases map to TRBD1. The length of the CDR3 is 16 residues. CDR1 is SNHLY and CDR2 is FYNNEI in the germline V gene. V lost 2 bases, J lost 6 bases, and 8 bases stayed unmatched. CDR3 nucleotides: TGTGCCAGCAGTGAAAGAAGGACAGGGGGTTGGGATACGCAGTATTTT. It is translated as CASSERRTGGWDTQYF.